The 5 T cell receptor beta chains in this list originate from one sample, sequenced in a study of blood T cells in healthy people across ages. PCR was performed a second time for about 7 to 11 cycles using a sample-barcoded 5' primer and a J-beta primer mix. TCRdb re-called the 5' RACE reads with MiXCR, one entry per CDR3 protein. The data contain roughly 1.7 million distinct CDR3 sequences, roughly 32% of them singletons. The sequenced sample was blood. Source of these receptors: a woman aged 25 to 39 in good health.

The V call is TRBV3-1, the J call TRBJ1-2; D is undetermined. Trimming left V 4 bases short and J 5 bases short, with 20 bases between. CDR1 is LGHDT, CDR2 YNNKEL, per germline (reference sequence). This CDR3 is 16 amino acids long. CDR3 residues: CASSPGIEVVMYGYTF. Here the CDR3 DNA reads TGTGCCAGCAGCCCCGGGATTGAGGTAGTTATGTATGGCTACACCTTC.

J is TRBJ2-1 and V is TRBV20-1; 11 nucleotides match TRBD2. V shed 0 bases, J shed 8 bases, and the junction held 15 bases outside the gene matches. The CDR3 totals 18 residues. Per the germline V gene, CDR1 is DFQATT and CDR2 is SNEGSKA (reference sequence). The CDR3 protein is CSARDPRIAGGPGYEQFF. In DNA, the CDR3 is TGCAGTGCTAGAGATCCCCGAATAGCGGGGGGGCCGGGTTATGAGCAGTTCTTC.

This clonotype has more than one count but fewer than ten. The chain couples TRBV6-2 or TRBV6-3 to TRBJ2-1, with D unresolved. The length of the CDR3 is 16 residues. Germline assignment: CDR1 MNHEY and CDR2 SVGEGT. The germline V and J ends were trimmed by 5 bases and 1 base, with 15 bases remaining between them. The CDR3 protein is CASSPIAGVSYNEQFF. The CDR3, as DNA: TGTGCCAGCAGTCCAATAGCAGGAGTATCCTACAATGAGCAGTTCTTC.

In its sample, this clonotype was seen a few times. This chain connects TRBV28 to TRBJ2-1; D might be TRBD1 or TRBD2, each matching 5 bases. The length of the CDR3 is 14 residues. Germline V gene lookup returns CDR1 MDHEN and CDR2 SYDVKM. Between the trimmed V and J ends, which lost 6 bases and 2 bases, there was a span of 11 bases. CDR3 protein: CASSDRDPYNEQFF. The CDR3 nucleotides are TGTGCCAGCAGCGATCGGGACCCCTACAATGAGCAGTTCTTC.

A few counts support this clonotype. CDR3 in amino acids: CASSLWDRGENYGYTF. The CDR3 DNA sequence: TGTGCCAGCAGCCTTTGGGACAGGGGAGAGAACTATGGCTACACCTTC. This chain joins TRBV3-1 and TRBJ1-2; 10 nucleotides match TRBD1. The germline gives CDR1 LGHDT, CDR2 YNNKEL (reference sequence). V shed 4 bases, J shed 2 bases, and the junction held 7 bases outside the gene matches. This CDR3 region has 16 residues.